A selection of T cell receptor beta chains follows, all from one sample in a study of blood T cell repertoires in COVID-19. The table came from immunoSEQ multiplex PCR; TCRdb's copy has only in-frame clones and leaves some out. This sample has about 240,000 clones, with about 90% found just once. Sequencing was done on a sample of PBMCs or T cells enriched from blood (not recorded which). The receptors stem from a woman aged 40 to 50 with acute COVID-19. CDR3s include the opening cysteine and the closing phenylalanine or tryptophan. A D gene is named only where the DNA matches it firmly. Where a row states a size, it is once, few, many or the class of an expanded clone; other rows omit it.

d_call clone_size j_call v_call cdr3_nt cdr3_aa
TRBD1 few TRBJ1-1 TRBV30 TGTGCCTGGAGTCCGGACAGGGGTTTTGCTGAAGCTTTCTTT CAWSPDRGFAEAFF
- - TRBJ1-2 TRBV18 TGTGCCAGCTCACCCCCCGGGCGAGGGAGAGGCTACACCTTC CASSPPGRGRGYTF
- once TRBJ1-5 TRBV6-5 TGTGCCAGCAGTCCCGACAGTAATAGCAATCAGCCCCAGCATTTT CASSPDSNSNQPQHF
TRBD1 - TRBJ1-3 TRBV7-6 TGTGCCAGCAGCTTCGGGACAGGGAGCTCTGGAAACACCATATATTTT CASSFGTGSSGNTIYF
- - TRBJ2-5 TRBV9 TGTGCCAGCAGCGGAGGGCTTGGGTACCAAGAGACCCAGTACTTC CASSGGLGYQETQYF
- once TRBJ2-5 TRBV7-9 TGTGCCAGCAGCCTTTTGGAGACCCAGTACTTC CASSLLETQYF
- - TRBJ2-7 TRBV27 TGTGCCAGCAGTCGACGGATAGCGTCCTGGTACGAGCAGTACTTC CASSRRIASWYEQYF
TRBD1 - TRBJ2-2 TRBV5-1 TGCGCCAGCAGCTTAAGGACAGGGGAGACCGGGGAGCTGTTTTTT CASSLRTGETGELFF
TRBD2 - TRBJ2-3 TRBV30 TGTGCCTGGACCCCGGGACTAGCGGATACGCAGTATTTT CAWTPGLADTQYF
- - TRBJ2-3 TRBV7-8 TGTGCCAGCAGCTTATCAGGCAATACGCAGTATTTT CASSLSGNTQYF
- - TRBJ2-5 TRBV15 TGTGCCACCAGCAGAGGAGCCCAGGAAGAGACCCAGTACTTC CATSRGAQEETQYF
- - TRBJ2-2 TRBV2 TGTGCCAGCAGTCTCACAGATACCGGGGAGCTGTTTTTT CASSLTDTGELFF
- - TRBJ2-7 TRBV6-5 TGTGCCAGCAGCACCGGGGATTGGGGCGAGCAGTACTTC CASSTGDWGEQYF
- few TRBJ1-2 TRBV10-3 TGTGCCATCAGTGTCGGCGGCGCTAACTATGGCTACACCTTC CAISVGGANYGYTF
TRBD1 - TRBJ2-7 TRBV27 TGTGCCAGCAGTTTAGGCTCGACAGGGATCTACGAGCAGTACTTC CASSLGSTGIYEQYF
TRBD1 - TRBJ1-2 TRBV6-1 TGTGCCAGCAGTGAAGACAGGGGGCGTAACTATGGCTACACCTTC CASSEDRGRNYGYTF
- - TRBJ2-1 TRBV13 TGTGCCAGCAGCTTAGAGGCGGGTTCCGGCAATGAGCAGTTCTTC CASSLEAGSGNEQFF
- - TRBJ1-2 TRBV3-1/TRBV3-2 TGTGCCAGCAGCCAAATGAACAGAAACTATGGCTACACCTTC CASSQMNRNYGYTF
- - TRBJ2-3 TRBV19 TGTGCCACCAAGACGACAGGTAGCACAGATACGCAGTATTTT CATKTTGSTDTQYF
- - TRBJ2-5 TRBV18 TGTGCCAGCTCCGGGGGCCAAGAGACCCAGTACTTC CASSGGQETQYF
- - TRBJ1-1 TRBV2 TGTGCCAGCAGGAGCAGGGCCATGAACACTGAAGCTTTCTTT CASRSRAMNTEAFF
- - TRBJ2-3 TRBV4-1 TGCGCCAGCAGCCAAGGACGACACCCCACAGATACGCAGTATTTT CASSQGRHPTDTQYF
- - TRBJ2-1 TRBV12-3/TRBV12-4 TGTGCCAGCAGTTTCGCGGGGGAGCAGTTCTTC CASSFAGEQFF
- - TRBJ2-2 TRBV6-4 TGTGCCAGCAGTGGGACAAACACCGGGGAGCTGTTTTTT CASSGTNTGELFF
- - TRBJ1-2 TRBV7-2 TGTGCCAGCAGCTTAGTTAGGACAACGCACTATGGCTACACCTTC CASSLVRTTHYGYTF
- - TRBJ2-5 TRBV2 TGTGCCAGCAGTGAAGATAGGGGTGGGACCCAGTACTTC CASSEDRGGTQYF
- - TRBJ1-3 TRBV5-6 TGTGCCAGCAGCTTGCCGGGTCCTGGAAACACCATATATTTT CASSLPGPGNTIYF
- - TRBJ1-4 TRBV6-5 TGTGCCAGCAGTCCCCGCGTAACTAATGAAAAACTGTTTTTT CASSPRVTNEKLFF
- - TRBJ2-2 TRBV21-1 TGTGCCAGCAGCAAAGCCCGCCGGGCGCGGGAGTTTGACGGGGAGCTGTTTTTT CASSKARRAREFDGELFF
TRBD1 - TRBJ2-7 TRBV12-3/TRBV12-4 TGTGCCAGCAGTTTAAACAGGGGCGAGCAGTACTTC CASSLNRGEQYF
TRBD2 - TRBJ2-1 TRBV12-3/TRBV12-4 TGTGCCAGCAGTTTCCAGCGGGAGAGTGAGCAGTTCTTC CASSFQRESEQFF
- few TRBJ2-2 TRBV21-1 TGTGCCAGCAGCAAATGGTCATGGACTAGCGGGACCGGGGAGCTGTTTTTT CASSKWSWTSGTGELFF
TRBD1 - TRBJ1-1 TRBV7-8 TGTGCCAGCAGCTTAGTTACAGGGGGCTCCACTGAAGCTTTCTTT CASSLVTGGSTEAFF
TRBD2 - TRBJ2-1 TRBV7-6 TGTGCCAGCAGCAGAAGGACTAGCGGAGGTAACAATGAGCAGTTCTTC CASSRRTSGGNNEQFF
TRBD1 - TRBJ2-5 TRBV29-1 TGCAGCATTCCACCGGGACAGGGAGTCCAAGAGACCCAGTACTTC CSIPPGQGVQETQYF
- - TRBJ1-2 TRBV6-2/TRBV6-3 TGTGCCAGCAGTTACTCCCAGGCCTATGGCTACACCTTC CASSYSQAYGYTF
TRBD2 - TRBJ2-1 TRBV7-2 TGTGCCAGCAGCTTTTACGGACTAGCGGGAGGGTACGGTGAGCAGTTCTTC CASSFYGLAGGYGEQFF
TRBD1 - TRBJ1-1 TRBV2 TGTGCCAGCATTTACAGGGGACTGAACACTGAAGCTTTCTTT CASIYRGLNTEAFF
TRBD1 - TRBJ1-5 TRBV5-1 TGCGCCAGCAGCCCCGATGGGACAGGGAATCAGCCCCAGCATTTT CASSPDGTGNQPQHF